This TCR beta chain was captured by sequencing in a study of T cell responses to AZD1222 COVID-19 vaccine. With respect to this clone: Compared with germline, one end of the junction differs, possibly owing to a read error.

Germline V CDR1 and CDR2: PRHDT, FYEKMQ (reference sequence). The CDR3 extends over 12 amino acids. The table came from immunoSEQ multiplex PCR; TCRdb's copy has only in-frame clones and leaves some out. The sample lists about 180,000 clones, over 85% occurring once. The sequences come from peripheral blood, collected on day 0 of AZD1222 vaccination. This clonotype was sampled from an adult in good health. The chain couples TRBV13 to TRBJ1-2; D might be TRBD1 (6 bases). CDR3 region: CASSFYRAPQAF. CDR3 DNA sequence: TGTGCCAGCAGCTTCTACAGGGCTCCCCAAGCCTTC. Combining the CDR3 with reference TRBV13 and TRBJ1-2 gives the whole variable domain AAGVIQSPRHLIKEKRETATLKCYPIPRHDTVYWYQQGPGQDPQFLISFYEKMQSDKGSIPDRFSAQQFSDYHSELNMSSLELGDSALYFCASSFYRAPQAFGSGTRLTVV.